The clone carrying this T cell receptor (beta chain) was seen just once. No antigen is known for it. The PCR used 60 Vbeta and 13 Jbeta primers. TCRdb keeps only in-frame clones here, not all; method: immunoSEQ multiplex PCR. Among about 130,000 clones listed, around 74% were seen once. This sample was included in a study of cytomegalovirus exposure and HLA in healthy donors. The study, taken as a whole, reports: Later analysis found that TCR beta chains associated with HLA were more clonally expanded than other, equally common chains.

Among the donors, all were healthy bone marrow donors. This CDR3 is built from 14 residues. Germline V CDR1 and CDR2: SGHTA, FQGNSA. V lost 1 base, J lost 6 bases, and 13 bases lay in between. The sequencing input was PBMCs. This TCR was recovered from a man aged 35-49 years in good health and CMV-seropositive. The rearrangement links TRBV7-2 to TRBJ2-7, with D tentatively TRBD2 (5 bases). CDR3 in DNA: TGTGCCAGCAGCTTAGGAATTCGGGGTGGCGAGCAGTACTTC. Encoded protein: CASSLGIRGGEQYF.